This T cell receptor (beta chain) is from a study of blood T cell repertoires in COVID-19. Study at large: Sites in the United States, Italy and Spain provided acute and convalescent COVID-19 samples. T cells, B-cell-depleted T cells, or PBMCs supplied cDNA or gDNA.

Germline CDR1 and CDR2: MNHEY and SVGEGT. The CDR3 is made up of 13 amino acids. V dropped 6 bases and J dropped 3; count of bases not matched to a gene: 4. Authors' data handling: Amplification of reference gene primers was used by the study to estimate nucleated cell counts. The repertoire was sequenced with immunoSEQ multiplex PCR; TCRdb's copy has only in-frame clones and lacks some. That table gives V, J and clone size, and the DNA gave D and trimming. The data contain 110,000 to 150,000 clones, about 91% of them singletons. The chain carries TRBV6-2 or TRBV6-3 and TRBJ1-2; the match to TRBD1 covers 7 bases. The specimen sequenced was peripheral blood. This receptor was taken from a woman aged 55-70 years with acute or convalescent COVID-19. In DNA form, the CDR3 reads TGTGCCAGCAGCCCCGGACAGGACTATGGCTACACCTTC. It is translated as CASSPGQDYGYTF.